This record looks at one TCR beta chain sequence and its context. Its target is not known. This CDR3 is built from 16 residues. J was trimmed by 4 bases and V by 1 base; bases with no gene match: 5. Germline lookup yields CDR1 DFQATT and CDR2 SNEGSKA (reference sequence). A 5'RACE reaction primed in the constant segment made cDNA libraries of TCR alpha and TCR beta, and these carried sample barcodes and UMIs. MiXCR, applied by TCRdb to the 5' RACE reads, yields one record per CDR3 protein. The table includes roughly 110,000 distinct CDR3 sequences, 9.5% to 15% detected once. This sample was taken from a study of T-cell memory formation after mild COVID-19. Across the study: Most TCR clusters belonged to a single donor.

Study results and caveats: Clones which contracted sat mainly in CM and EM if CD4+, and in EMRA if CD8+.

The receptor comes from an adult woman who had mild COVID-19 (a few samples of this study predate the infection). Cell type and time point are not known. Sequenced: PBMCs or a T cell subset sorted from them (not recorded which). The chain has TRBV20-1 and TRBJ2-1; 12 positions match TRBD2. This chain's CDR3 is CSARGPGLAGYNEQFF. CDR3 coding DNA: TGCAGTGCTAGAGGTCCGGGACTAGCGGGTTACAATGAGCAGTTCTTC.